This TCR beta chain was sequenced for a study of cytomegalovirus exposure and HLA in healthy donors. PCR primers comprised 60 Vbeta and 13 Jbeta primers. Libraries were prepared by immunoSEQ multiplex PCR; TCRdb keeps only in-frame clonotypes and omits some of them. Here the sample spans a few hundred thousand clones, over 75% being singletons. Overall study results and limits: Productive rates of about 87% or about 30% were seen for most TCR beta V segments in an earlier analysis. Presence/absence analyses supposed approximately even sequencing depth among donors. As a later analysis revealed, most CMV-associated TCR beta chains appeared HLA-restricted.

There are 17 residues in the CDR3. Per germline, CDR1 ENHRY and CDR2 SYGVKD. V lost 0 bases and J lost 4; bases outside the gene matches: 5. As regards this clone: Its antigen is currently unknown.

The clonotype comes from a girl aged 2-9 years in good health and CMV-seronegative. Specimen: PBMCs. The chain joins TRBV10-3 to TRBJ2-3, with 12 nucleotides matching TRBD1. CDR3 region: CAISESGTGGTADTQYF. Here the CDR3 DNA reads TGTGCCATCAGTGAGTCCGGGACAGGGGGCACGGCAGATACGCAGTATTTT.